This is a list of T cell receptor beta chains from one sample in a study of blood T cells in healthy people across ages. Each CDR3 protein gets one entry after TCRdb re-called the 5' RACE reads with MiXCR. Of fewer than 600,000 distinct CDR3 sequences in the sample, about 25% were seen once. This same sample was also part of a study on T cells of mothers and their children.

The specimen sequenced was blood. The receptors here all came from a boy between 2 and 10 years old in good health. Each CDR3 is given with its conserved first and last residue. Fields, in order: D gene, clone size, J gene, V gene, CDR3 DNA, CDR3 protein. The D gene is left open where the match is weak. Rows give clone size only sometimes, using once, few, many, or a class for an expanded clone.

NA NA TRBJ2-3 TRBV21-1 TGTGCCAGCAGCAATCGGTCCCTCTCGAAGTATTTT CASSNRSLSKYF
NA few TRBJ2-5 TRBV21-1 TGTGCCAGCAGCAAACGGGATGGGCGGGAGACCCAGTACTTC CASSKRDGRETQYF
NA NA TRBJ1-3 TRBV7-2 TGTGCCAGCAGCTTAGGTCCATTCTCTGGAAACACCATATATTTT CASSLGPFSGNTIYF
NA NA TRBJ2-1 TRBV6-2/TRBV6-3 TGTGCCAGCAGTTACCCTTTGGCCCCTGCGTCCTACAATGAGCAGTTCTTC CASSYPLAPASYNEQFF
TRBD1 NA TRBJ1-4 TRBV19 TGTGCCAGTAGTCCCCGGGGACAGGAATCTAATGAAAAACTGTTTTTT CASSPRGQESNEKLFF
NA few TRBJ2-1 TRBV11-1 TGTGCCAGCAACCGCAGGGGGGGGGCGAATGAGCAGTTCTTC CASNRRGGANEQFF
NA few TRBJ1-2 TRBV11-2 TGTGCCAGCAGCTCATTACGGGTCTCAGCTAACTATGGCTACACCTTC CASSSLRVSANYGYTF
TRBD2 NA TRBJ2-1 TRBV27 TGTGCCAGCAGTCCTGGGACTAGCGGGTCCCCCCACAATGAGCAGTTCTTC CASSPGTSGSPHNEQFF
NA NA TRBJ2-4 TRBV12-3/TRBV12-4 TGTGCCAGCAGTCCTTGGGACCTGGTTGGCATTCAGTACTTC CASSPWDLVGIQYF
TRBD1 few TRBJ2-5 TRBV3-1 TGTGCCAGCATGAGGGGGACAGCTCGAGAGACCCAGTACTTC CASMRGTARETQYF
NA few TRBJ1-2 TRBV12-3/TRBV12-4 TGTGCCAGCAGACAGGGCCAAATGGGCTACACCTTC CASRQGQMGYTF
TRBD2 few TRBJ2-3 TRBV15 TGTGCCACCAGCAGAGGTAGCGGGAGCACAGATACGCAGTATTTT CATSRGSGSTDTQYF
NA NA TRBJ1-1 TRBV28 TGTGCCAGCATTGGGACACCGAACACTGAAGCTTTCTTT CASIGTPNTEAFF
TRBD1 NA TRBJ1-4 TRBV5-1 TGCGCCAGCAGGGAGGGGGCAGCTAATGAAAAACTGTTTTTT CASREGAANEKLFF
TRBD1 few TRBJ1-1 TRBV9 TGTGCCAGCAGCGTAGCTACGGGGACAGGGGATAACACTGAAGCTTTCTTT CASSVATGTGDNTEAFF
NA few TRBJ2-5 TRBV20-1 TGCAGTGCGATCGGGGGACTTCAAGAGACCCAGTACTTC CSAIGGLQETQYF
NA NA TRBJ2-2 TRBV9 TGTGCCAGCAGCGTAGGTGGCACCAACACCGGGGAGCTGTTTTTT CASSVGGTNTGELFF
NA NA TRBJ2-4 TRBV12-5 TGTGCTAGTGGTTCTATGGGTCTAGCCAAAAACATTCAGTACTTC CASGSMGLAKNIQYF
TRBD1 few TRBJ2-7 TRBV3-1 TGTGCCAGCAGCCAAGGGGACAGCTCCTACGAGCAGTACTTC CASSQGDSSYEQYF
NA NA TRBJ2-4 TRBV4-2 TGTGCCAGCAGCCAAGGGACCGCCAATTACATTCTGTACTTC CASSQGTANYILYF
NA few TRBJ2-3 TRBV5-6 TGTGCCAGCAGAACTTCGACAGGTCGAAGCACAGATACGCAGTATTTT CASRTSTGRSTDTQYF
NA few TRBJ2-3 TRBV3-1 TGTGCCAGCAGCCAAGATCGCCGGGGTAGCACAGATACGCAGTATTTT CASSQDRRGSTDTQYF
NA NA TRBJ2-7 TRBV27 TGTGCCAGCAGTCGGGACTCTAACTACGAGCAGTACTTC CASSRDSNYEQYF
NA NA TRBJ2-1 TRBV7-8 TGTGCCAGCAGCTCCATGGACGGGTACAATGAGCAGTTCTTC CASSSMDGYNEQFF
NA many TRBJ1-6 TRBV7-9 TGTGCCAGCAGACTAGGGGATTCACCCCTCCACTTT CASRLGDSPLHF
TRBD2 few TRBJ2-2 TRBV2 TGTGCCAGCACGGAGCGGGAGACCGGGGAGCTGTTTTTT CASTERETGELFF
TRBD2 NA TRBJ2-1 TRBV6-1 TGTGCCAGCAAGGAGCGGGGGGTAAGACAGTTCTTC CASKERGVRQFF
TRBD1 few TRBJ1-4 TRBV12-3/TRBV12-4 TGTGCCAGCAGTGGGGGGACAGGGAACGTTGAAAAACTGTTTTTT CASSGGTGNVEKLFF
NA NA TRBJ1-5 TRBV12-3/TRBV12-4 TGTGCCAGCAGTTTCTTAGGAGCCCCCCGGGACCTCAATCAGCCCCAGCATTTT CASSFLGAPRDLNQPQHF
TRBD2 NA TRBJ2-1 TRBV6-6 TGTGCCAGCAGTACTCGGGGGGGCCGCGATGAGCAGTTCTTC CASSTRGGRDEQFF
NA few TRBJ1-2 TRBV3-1 TGTGCCAGCGGCTATTCAGGTGATGGAAACTATGGCTACACCTTC CASGYSGDGNYGYTF
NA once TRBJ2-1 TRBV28 TGTGCCAGCAGTTTTGGCGGGGGCAAGGGGACCTACAATGAGCAGTTCTTC CASSFGGGKGTYNEQFF
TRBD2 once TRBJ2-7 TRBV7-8 TGTGCCAGCAGCTCGACCAGACTAGCGGGAGCGGGGGAGCAGTACTTC CASSSTRLAGAGEQYF
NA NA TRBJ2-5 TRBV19 TGTGCCAGTAGTATACGGGCCCAAGAGGCCCAGTACTTC CASSIRAQEAQYF
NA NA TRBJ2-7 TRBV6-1 TGTGCCATCGAGCGGGACAGCGACGAGCAGTACTTC CAIERDSDEQYF
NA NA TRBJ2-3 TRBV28 TGTGCCAGCAGTCGGGGGCTATTCACAGATACGCAGTATTTT CASSRGLFTDTQYF
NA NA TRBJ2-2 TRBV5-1 TGCGCCAGCAGCTTTTTTAGTGGACCTGCGAACACCGGGGAGCTGTTTTTT CASSFFSGPANTGELFF
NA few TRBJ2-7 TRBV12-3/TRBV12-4 TGTGCCAGCACCCCAGGTGGGGAGTTCAACGAGCAGTACTTC CASTPGGEFNEQYF
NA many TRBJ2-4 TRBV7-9 TGTGCCAGCAGCTCTGGGGGAGCCAAAAACATTCAGTACTTC CASSSGGAKNIQYF
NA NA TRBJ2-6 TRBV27 TGTGCCAGCAGACCCGGACTCCTGAGGGGGGCCAACGTCCTGACTTTC CASRPGLLRGANVLTF